This is a list of T cell receptor beta chains from one sample in a study of T-cell reconstitution after alpha-beta-depleted transplantation in children. MiXCR, applied by TCRdb to the PCR reads, yields one record per CDR3 protein. The sample gives roughly 490,000 distinct CDR3 sequences, about 10% of which show up once; 14% is in the top ten. The sample consisted of PBMCs, mostly from graft donor cells, taken 180 days after TCRalphabeta/CD19-depleted stem cell transplant. The receptor source for this set is a female patient between 2 and 15 years old who had a stem cell transplant for aplastic anemia, so the T cells may come from the graft donor. Both conserved end residues are part of each CDR3. Fields, in order: V gene, D gene, clone size, J gene, CDR3 protein, CDR3 DNA. D genes are given only for firm matches. Expanded clones get a size class; other rows say once, few or many, or leave the size out.

TRBV21-1,NA,NA,TRBJ1-6,CASSPGGYSPLHF,TGTGCCAGCAGCCCAGGGGGGTACTCACCCCTCCACTTT
TRBV27,NA,few,TRBJ1-1,CASGRLNTEAFF,TGTGCCAGCGGTCGATTGAACACTGAAGCTTTCTTT
TRBV12-5,NA,few,TRBJ1-1,CASGLVLGRESNTEAFF,TGTGCTAGTGGTTTGGTACTCGGTCGGGAATCGAACACTGAAGCTTTCTTT
TRBV5-1,NA,NA,TRBJ2-1,CASSRPGTHQANEQFF,TGCGCCAGCAGCCGCCCCGGGACTCACCAGGCAAATGAGCAGTTCTTC
TRBV29-1,TRBD2,NA,TRBJ2-5,CSVGPLAGVGETQYF,TGCAGCGTTGGACCTTTAGCGGGAGTGGGGGAGACCCAGTACTTC
TRBV14,NA,NA,TRBJ2-1,CASSPPTTYEQFF,TGTGCCAGCAGCCCCCCGACTACATATGAGCAGTTCTTC
TRBV7-2,NA,many,TRBJ2-3,CASSLNTGLTDTQYF,TGTGCCAGCAGCTTAAATACGGGCCTCACAGATACGCAGTATTTT
TRBV7-2,TRBD2,NA,TRBJ2-1,CASSARTSRPSYNEQFF,TGTGCCAGCAGCGCAAGGACTAGCCGACCGTCCTACAATGAGCAGTTCTTC
TRBV7-2,TRBD1,many,TRBJ2-1,CASSPGPQGDNEQFF,TGTGCCAGCAGCCCGGGACCCCAGGGGGACAATGAGCAGTTCTTC
TRBV15,NA,NA,TRBJ2-3,CATSRATGDTQYF,TGTGCCACCAGCAGAGCTACGGGAGATACGCAGTATTTT
TRBV20-1,NA,NA,TRBJ2-1,CSARGMNQGTYNEQFF,TGCAGTGCTAGAGGCATGAATCAGGGGACCTACAATGAGCAGTTCTTC
TRBV12-3/TRBV12-4,TRBD1,few,TRBJ2-3,CASSGWDRSTDTQYF,TGTGCCAGCAGTGGTTGGGACAGAAGCACAGATACGCAGTATTTT
TRBV4-3,NA,few,TRBJ2-3,CASSLTSGSGDTQYF,TGCGCCAGCAGCCTTACAAGTGGGAGCGGTGATACGCAGTATTTT
TRBV28,TRBD2,many,TRBJ2-5,CASSFWGRGSLKETQYF,TGTGCCAGCAGTTTCTGGGGGAGGGGCTCCCTCAAGGAGACCCAGTACTTC
TRBV3-1,NA,many,TRBJ2-1,CASSQDFGPPGEEQFF,TGTGCCAGCAGCCAAGATTTTGGACCCCCGGGGGAGGAGCAGTTCTTC
TRBV13,NA,NA,TRBJ1-6,CASSVHRESNSPLHF,TGTGCCAGCAGCGTCCACCGGGAGAGTAATTCACCCCTCCACTTT
TRBV14,TRBD2,NA,TRBJ2-5,CASSQWTSRAGTQYF,TGTGCCAGCAGCCAATGGACTAGCCGCGCGGGGACCCAGTACTTC
TRBV6-2/TRBV6-3,TRBD1,few,TRBJ2-7,CASSQLDRDQGEQYF,TGTGCCAGCAGTCAACTCGACAGGGACCAAGGAGAGCAGTACTTC
TRBV5-1,TRBD2,few,TRBJ2-3,CASSPGTSGSFSTDTQYF,TGCGCCAGCAGCCCCGGGACTAGCGGGAGTTTTAGCACAGATACGCAGTATTTT
TRBV6-5,NA,few,TRBJ2-3,CASSYSRGGTDTQYF,TGTGCCAGCAGTTACTCGAGGGGTGGCACAGATACGCAGTATTTT
TRBV5-1,TRBD2,once,TRBJ2-1,CASMGLANNKQFF,TGCGCCAGCATGGGACTAGCCAACAATAAGCAGTTCTTC
TRBV6-1,NA,NA,TRBJ1-5,CASSEARGTSNQPQHF,TGTGCCAGCAGTGAAGCGAGGGGCACCTCCAACCAGCCCCAGCATTTT
TRBV5-1,TRBD2,few,TRBJ2-7,CASSPSGRSYEQYF,TGCGCCAGCAGCCCTAGCGGCCGCTCCTACGAGCAGTACTTC
TRBV15,NA,many,TRBJ2-5,CATSRDVGAQETQYF,TGTGCCACCAGCAGAGATGTCGGGGCCCAAGAGACCCAGTACTTC
TRBV12-3/TRBV12-4,NA,few,TRBJ2-2,CASMAGDTGELFF,TGTGCCAGCATGGCAGGGGACACCGGGGAGCTGTTTTTT
TRBV27,NA,NA,TRBJ2-1,CASSLRRDGNEQFF,TGTGCCAGCAGTTTAAGGCGGGACGGGAATGAGCAGTTCTTC
TRBV25-1,NA,NA,TRBJ2-7,CASRTGQIYEQYF,TGTGCCAGCAGGACGGGTCAGATCTACGAGCAGTACTTC
TRBV29-1,NA,NA,TRBJ1-1,CSVDGGSLNTEAFF,TGCAGCGTTGATGGAGGGTCCCTGAACACTGAAGCTTTCTTT
TRBV6-2/TRBV6-3,NA,few,TRBJ2-5,CASSYSMAAPTQETQYF,TGTGCCAGCAGTTACTCCATGGCGGCTCCGACTCAAGAGACCCAGTACTTC
TRBV9,NA,NA,TRBJ2-1,CASSTEGNLAIERFF,TGTGCCAGCAGCACAGAGGGGAACCTCGCGATTGAGCGGTTCTTC
TRBV18,TRBD1,NA,TRBJ2-7,CASSRSGTGSSYEQYF,TGTGCCAGCTCACGTTCCGGGACAGGGAGCTCCTACGAGCAGTACTTC
TRBV27,TRBD2,many,TRBJ2-1,CASSLLSPAGGREQFF,TGTGCCAGCAGTTTATTATCCCCAGCGGGAGGGCGCGAGCAGTTCTTC
TRBV15,NA,NA,TRBJ2-5,CATSRGSSGQETQYF,TGTGCCACCAGCAGAGGTTCTTCGGGTCAAGAGACCCAGTACTTC
TRBV12-5,NA,few,TRBJ1-5,CASGQTRAGPQHF,TGTGCTAGTGGTCAGACTCGAGCCGGGCCCCAGCATTTT
TRBV15,NA,few,TRBJ2-5,CATRYGGAETQYF,TGTGCCACCAGGTATGGGGGCGCAGAGACCCAGTACTTC
TRBV5-1,NA,few,TRBJ2-3,CASSLTPPDTQYF,TGCGCCAGCAGCTTGACCCCCCCAGATACGCAGTATTTT
TRBV14,TRBD2,few,TRBJ2-1,CASSQDVGGPLYNEQFF,TGTGCCAGCAGCCAAGATGTGGGAGGGCCCCTTTACAATGAGCAGTTCTTC
TRBV29-1,NA,NA,TRBJ2-7,CSGRDSDSSYEQYF,TGCAGCGGGCGGGACAGCGATTCCTCCTACGAGCAGTACTTC
TRBV28,TRBD2,few,TRBJ2-7,CASSTDGLAGGERKYF,TGTGCCAGCAGTACCGATGGACTAGCGGGAGGCGAAAGGAAGTACTTC
TRBV12-3/TRBV12-4,NA,NA,TRBJ2-3,CASSLSVAATSTDTQYF,TGTGCCAGCAGCCTTAGTGTAGCGGCAACTAGCACAGATACGCAGTATTTT
TRBV18,NA,NA,TRBJ1-1,CASSPREFATEAFF,TGTGCCAGCTCACCAAGGGAGTTTGCAACTGAAGCTTTCTTT
TRBV6-1,NA,few,TRBJ2-5,CASSPTEGYSTQYF,TGTGCCAGCAGCCCGACAGAGGGATATTCGACCCAGTACTTC
TRBV4-2,NA,few,TRBJ2-7,CASSQVGTGQEYEQYF,TGTGCCAGCAGCCAAGTAGGAACCGGGCAGGAATACGAGCAGTACTTC
TRBV3-1,TRBD2,few,TRBJ2-5,CASSLPGLAAQETQYF,TGTGCCAGCAGCCTTCCCGGGCTAGCGGCTCAAGAGACCCAGTACTTC
TRBV3-1,TRBD1,many,TRBJ1-5,CASSQGDRDQPQHF,TGTGCCAGCAGCCAAGGGGACAGGGATCAGCCCCAGCATTTT
TRBV13,NA,NA,TRBJ2-4,CASSPHPPPTLAKNIQYF,TGTGCCAGCAGCCCTCACCCCCCCCCCACCCTGGCCAAAAACATTCAGTACTTC
TRBV28,NA,NA,TRBJ1-2,CASSPPDFWGLYGYTF,TGTGCCAGCAGTCCCCCGGACTTCTGGGGGCTCTATGGCTACACCTTC
TRBV25-1,NA,many,TRBJ2-5,CASSEYAEGTTLQETQYF,TGTGCCAGCAGTGAATATGCGGAAGGTACAACCCTTCAAGAGACCCAGTACTTC
TRBV15,TRBD1,few,TRBJ1-5,CATSRNLPQGVRLDLPYQPQHF,TGTGCCACCAGCAGAAACCTACCTCAGGGGGTAAGACTCGACCTGCCCTATCAGCCCCAGCATTTT
TRBV2,NA,NA,TRBJ1-2,CASHRDSSYGYTF,TGTGCCAGCCACAGGGACTCGAGCTATGGCTACACCTTC
TRBV14,TRBD1,few,TRBJ2-5,CASSQDSLRVLTGGEETQYF,TGTGCCAGCAGCCAAGATTCTCTACGTGTCTTGACAGGGGGTGAGGAGACCCAGTACTTC
TRBV20-1,TRBD2,few,TRBJ2-3,CSASIWREARTSDTQYF,TGCAGTGCTAGTATTTGGCGGGAGGCCCGAACATCAGATACGCAGTATTTT
TRBV7-2,TRBD1,NA,TRBJ1-3,CASSLRTGAVNTIYF,TGTGCCAGCAGCTTAAGGACAGGCGCGGTAAACACCATATATTTT
TRBV11-2,NA,many,TRBJ1-3,CASSSTGPSSGNTIYF,TGTGCCAGCAGCTCAACAGGTCCCTCCTCTGGAAACACCATATATTTT
TRBV12-3/TRBV12-4,NA,few,TRBJ1-3,CASTSAVRQSNSGNTIYF,TGTGCCAGCACTTCCGCGGTTCGGCAGTCCAACTCTGGAAACACCATATATTTT
TRBV3-1,TRBD2,NA,TRBJ2-1,CASSQGPLWAGGTPSYNEQFF,TGTGCCAGCAGCCAAGGCCCTCTGTGGGCGGGAGGTACCCCCTCCTACAATGAGCAGTTCTTC
TRBV28,NA,many,TRBJ2-3,CASRGSEGLTDTQYF,TGTGCCAGCAGGGGGAGCGAGGGGCTGACAGATACGCAGTATTTT
TRBV12-5,NA,few,TRBJ1-6,CASGLGVDNSPLHF,TGTGCTAGTGGTTTGGGAGTTGATAATTCACCCCTCCACTTT